This T cell receptor beta chain came from a study of blood T cells in healthy people across ages. Background on the study: Template switching captured about one barcoded beta molecule per two T cells. Study results and caveats: The long-lived group displayed more naive CD4+ cells, plus higher diversity, than the aged donors did.

A note on this clonotype: Its antigen is not identified.

PCR was performed a second time for 7 to 11 cycles using a sample-barcoded 5' primer and a J-beta primer mix. Each TCR beta cDNA got a 12-nucleotide random molecular identifier. TCRdb used MiXCR to reprocess the 5' RACE reads, holding one entry per CDR3 protein. Altogether some 1.5 million distinct CDR3 sequences are present, 28% being singletons, with the ten largest covering roughly 8.2%. This receptor was taken from a woman in her thirties in good health. The sample consisted of blood.

The CDR3 protein is CASTPTEYGYTF. The CDR3 DNA follows: TGTGCCAGCACCCCGACGGAGTATGGCTACACCTTC. This chain joins TRBV7-9 and TRBJ1-2, with D unresolved. This CDR3 is built from 12 residues. Germline V gene lookup returns CDR1 SEHNR and CDR2 FQNEAQ (reference sequence). The germline V and J ends were trimmed by 7 bases and 5 bases, with 11 bases remaining between them.